Sequencing of this T cell receptor beta chain was carried out in a study of OX40 agonist ivuxolimab in advanced cancers. As for the study in general: Dose-escalation subjects each had hepatocellular carcinoma, melanoma, renal cell or head and neck cancer. Study-wide findings and caveats: The antigen specificity of the peripheral T cells (those that were expanded) was not determined.

The CDR3 length is 15 residues. After removal of 2 bases from V and 7 bases from J, the junction contained 10 bases not matched to a gene. Germline assignment: CDR1 KGHSH and CDR2 LQKENI. Data came from immunoSEQ multiplex PCR; TCRdb stores just in-frame clones and leaves some out. Among tens of thousands of clones listed, about 85% were seen once. This clone was seen more than once but under ten times. The antigen is not known. The sequencing used CD4+ or CD8+ T cells sorted from blood, collected in a trial of the OX40 agonist ivuxolimab. This receptor was identified in an adult with an advanced solid tumor such as melanoma, head and neck, liver or kidney cancer. The chain joins TRBV18 to TRBJ1-2; 7 positions agree with TRBD1. The CDR3 bases are TGTGCCAGCTCACCATCGACTACAGGGGAAGGTGGCTACACCTTC. This codes for CASSPSTTGEGGYTF.